A single TCR beta chain is shown here with its context. The antigen is unknown. Primers: 60 Vbeta forward and 13 Jbeta reverse. Produced via immunoSEQ multiplex PCR; TCRdb's table is partial and in-frame only. This sample's table has 50,000 to 70,000 clones. This entry comes from a study of cytomegalovirus exposure and HLA in healthy donors. Though nominally healthy at sampling, donors likely had unrecorded immune exposures. The CDR3 is 15 residues long. Looked up from germline, CDR1 is LNHDA and CDR2 is SQIVND (reference sequence). The J segment lost 2 bases and the V segment lost 5 bases, leaving 6 bases of the junction unmatched. Notes on the study in general: Researchers reported in a later analysis that common viral pathogens appeared linked to several top clusters. In vitro experiments confirmed that three CMV-associated chains were specific for CMV antigens. Investigators reported about 160 TCR beta chains as tied to cytomegalovirus.

Sequenced: PBMCs. The sequence derives from a man between 50 and 59 years old in good health and CMV-seropositive. V is TRBV19 and J is TRBJ1-5; 7 nucleotides align to TRBD1. CDR3 loop: CASSSRQGGNQPQHF. In nucleotides, the CDR3 is TGTGCCAGTAGTTCCCGACAGGGAGGCAATCAGCCCCAGCATTTT.